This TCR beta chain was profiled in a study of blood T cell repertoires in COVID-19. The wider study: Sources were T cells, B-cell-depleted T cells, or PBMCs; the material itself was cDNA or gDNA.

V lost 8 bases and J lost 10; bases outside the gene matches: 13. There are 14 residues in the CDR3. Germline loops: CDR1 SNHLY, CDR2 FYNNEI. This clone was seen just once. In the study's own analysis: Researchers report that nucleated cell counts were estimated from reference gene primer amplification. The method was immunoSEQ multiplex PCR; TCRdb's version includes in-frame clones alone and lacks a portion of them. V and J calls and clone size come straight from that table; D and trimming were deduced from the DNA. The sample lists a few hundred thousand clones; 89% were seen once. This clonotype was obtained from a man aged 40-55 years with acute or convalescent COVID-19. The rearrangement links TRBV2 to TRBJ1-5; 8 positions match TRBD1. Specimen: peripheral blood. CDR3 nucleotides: TGTGCCAGCGGGGGGGCAGGGGGCGTTGTTCCCCAGCATTTT. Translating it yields CASGGAGGVVPQHF. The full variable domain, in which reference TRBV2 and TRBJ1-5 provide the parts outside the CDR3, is EPEVTQTPSHQVTQMGQEVILRCVPISNHLYFYWYRQILGQKVEFLVSFYNNEISEKSEIFDDQFSVERPDGSNFTLKIRSTKLEDSAMYFCASGGAGGVVPQHFGDGTRLSIL.